The clone carrying this TCR beta chain has ten or more counts. This sample was included in a study of T cells of healthy individuals. Germline V lookup: CDR1 MRHNA, CDR2 SNTAGT. The CDR3 contains 14 residues. V shed 3 bases and J shed 6 bases, with 11 bases lying between them. TCRdb passed the 5' RACE reads through MiXCR, listing each CDR3 protein once. The sample records approximately 89,000 distinct CDR3 sequences, approximately 5.4% being singletons. J is TRBJ2-2 and V is TRBV6-4; D is perhaps TRBD1 or TRBD2 (5 bases each). The source is a female donor in good health. CDR3 DNA: TGTGCCAGCAGTGATGGGGGTACGGCCGGGGAGCTGTTTTTT. This sequence encodes CASSDGGTAGELFF.